This T cell receptor (beta chain) comes out of a study of molecular identifiers for immune sequencing clone quantification. Study-level findings and limits: Beyond 20 RNA copies, clones held over 99% of effector molecules, compared with under 1% in naive cells.

The table lists this clonotype with many counts. Its target is not known. Naive CD8 T cells were FACS-sorted by CD8+CD4-CCR7+CD45RA+ markers. Listed TCR primers and previously described methods were used for bulk TCR libraries. TCRdb recomputed calls from the PCR reads with MiXCR, one row per CDR3 protein. The data show over 600,000 distinct CDR3 sequences, 20% seen once. The CDR3 runs to 15 residues. Germline V gives CDR1 MNHEY, CDR2 SVGAGI. With 2 bases removed from V and 0 bases from J, the gap between germline ends came to 11 bases. This sequence originates from a human donor in good health. Some libraries in this study had Jurkat cell RNA spiked in. Material for sequencing was naive CD8+ T cells from blood, with Jurkat cell RNA spiked in. Sample subset: FACS-sorted CD8+CD4-CCR7+CD45RA+ naive T cells. The chain links TRBV6-5 to TRBJ2-7, with D possibly being TRBD1 or TRBD2 (5 bases each). The CDR3 region is CASSYGTPSSYEQYF. As DNA, the CDR3 is TGTGCCAGCAGTTACGGGACCCCCAGCTCCTACGAGCAGTACTTC.